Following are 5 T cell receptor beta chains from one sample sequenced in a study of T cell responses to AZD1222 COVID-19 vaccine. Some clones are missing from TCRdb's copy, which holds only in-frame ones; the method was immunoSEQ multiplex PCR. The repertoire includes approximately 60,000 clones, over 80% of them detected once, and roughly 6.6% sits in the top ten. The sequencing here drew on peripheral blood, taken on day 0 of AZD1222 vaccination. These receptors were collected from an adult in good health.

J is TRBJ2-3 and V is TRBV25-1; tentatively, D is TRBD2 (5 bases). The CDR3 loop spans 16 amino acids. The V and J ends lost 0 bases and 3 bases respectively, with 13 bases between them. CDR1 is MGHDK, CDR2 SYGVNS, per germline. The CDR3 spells CASSEYRSTRTDTQYF. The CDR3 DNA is TGTGCCAGCAGTGAATATCGGTCAACTAGGACAGATACGCAGTATTTT. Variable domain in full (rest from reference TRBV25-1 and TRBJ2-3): EADIYQTPRYLVIGTGKKITLECSQTMGHDKMYWYQQDPGMELHLIHYSYGVNSTEKGDLSSESTVSRIRTEHFPLTLESARPSHTSQYLCASSEYRSTRTDTQYFGPGTRLTVL.

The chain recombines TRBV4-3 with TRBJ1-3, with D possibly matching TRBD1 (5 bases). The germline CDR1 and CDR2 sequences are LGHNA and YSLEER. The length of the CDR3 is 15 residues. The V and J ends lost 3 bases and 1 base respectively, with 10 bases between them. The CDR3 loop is CASSHTQGSGNTIYF. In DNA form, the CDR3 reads TGCGCCAGCAGCCATACTCAGGGTTCTGGAAACACCATATATTTT.

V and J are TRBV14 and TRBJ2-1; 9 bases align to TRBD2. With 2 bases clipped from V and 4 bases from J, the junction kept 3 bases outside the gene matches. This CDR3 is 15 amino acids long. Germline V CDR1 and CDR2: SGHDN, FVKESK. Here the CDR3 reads CASSQLAGRYNEQFF. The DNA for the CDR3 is TGTGCCAGCAGCCAACTAGCGGGGAGGTACAATGAGCAGTTCTTC.

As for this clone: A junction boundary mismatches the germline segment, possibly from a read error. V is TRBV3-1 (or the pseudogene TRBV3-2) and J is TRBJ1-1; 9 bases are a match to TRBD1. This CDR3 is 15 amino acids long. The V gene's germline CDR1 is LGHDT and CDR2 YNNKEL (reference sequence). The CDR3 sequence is CASTQLGTGSTEAFF. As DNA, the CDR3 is TGTGCCAGCACCCAACTCGGGACAGGGAGCACTGAAGCTTTCTTT.

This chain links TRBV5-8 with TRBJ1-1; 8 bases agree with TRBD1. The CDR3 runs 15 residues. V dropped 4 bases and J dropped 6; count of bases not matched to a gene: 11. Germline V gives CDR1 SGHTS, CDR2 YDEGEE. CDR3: CASSPDREGISEAFF. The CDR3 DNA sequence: TGTGCCAGCAGCCCGGACAGGGAAGGAATTTCTGAAGCTTTCTTT.